The 26 T cell receptor beta chains given below trace back to one sample, sequenced in a study of T cell responses to AZD1222 COVID-19 vaccine. Some clones are missing from TCRdb's copy, which holds only in-frame ones; the method was immunoSEQ multiplex PCR. The sample has approximately 190,000 clones, approximately 92% seen once. The sample in question was peripheral blood, obtained on day 0 of AZD1222 vaccination. The receptors shown here come from an adult in good health.

This sequence joins TRBV12-5 and TRBJ1-5, with 7 bases fitting TRBD1. Germline V gene lookup returns CDR1 LGHNT and CDR2 FRNRAP. V lost 7 bases to trimming and J lost 2 bases; unmatched junction nucleotides: 8. The CDR3 covers 15 residues. CDR3 sequence: CASAEQGSGNQPQHF. The CDR3 nucleotides read TGTGCTAGTGCCGAACAGGGGTCAGGCAATCAGCCCCAGCATTTT.

This chain connects TRBV4-1 to TRBJ1-2; 8 nucleotides align to TRBD1. J lost 2 bases, V lost 0 bases, and 2 bases had no gene match. The CDR3 runs to 15 residues. From germline, CDR1 is MGHRA and CDR2 YSYEKL. The CDR3 nucleotides read TGCGCCAGCAGCCAAGAAGGACAGGGAAACTATGGCTACACCTTC. Amino acids: CASSQEGQGNYGYTF.

As concerns this clone: Germline and junction disagree at one end, which may indicate a read error. In the same sample, other DNA sequences code for this CDR3. The V gene is TRBV7-9, the J gene TRBJ2-5, with 7 nucleotides matching TRBD2. The CDR3 consists of 16 residues. In germline, CDR1 is SEHNR, CDR2 FQNEAQ (reference sequence). CDR3 protein: CASSLRLDERGETQYF. The CDR3 region has the DNA TGTGCCAGCAGCCTCCGCCTTGACGAACGGGGGGAGACCCAATACTTC.

The V call is TRBV27, the J call TRBJ2-7; 9 positions match TRBD1. Trimming at V came to 4 bases and at J to 7 bases, leaving 11 bases not matched to a gene. The germline V gene encodes CDR1 MNHEY and CDR2 SMNVEV (reference sequence). This CDR3 has 15 residues. The CDR3 reads CASSSPGQGPREQYF. The CDR3 region has the DNA TGTGCCAGCAGTTCCCCGGGACAGGGACCAAGAGAGCAGTACTTC.

The chain recombines TRBV10-3 with TRBJ2-7; possible D gene TRBD1, 6 bases. Germline lookup yields CDR1 ENHRY and CDR2 SYGVKD. Trimming took off 10 bases at V and 0 bases at J, with 19 bases between the two ends. The CDR3 consists of 15 residues. The CDR3, as DNA: TGTGCCACCAGGGCCGCAACAGGGTCCTCCTACGAGCAGTACTTC. This codes for CATRAATGSSYEQYF.

In its sample, this clone was seen a few times. V usage is TRBV9 and J usage is TRBJ1-6; D possibly corresponds to TRBD1 (5 bases). V was clipped by 3 bases and J by 1 base, with 11 bases between them. This CDR3 has 16 residues. The V gene's germline CDR1 is SGDLS and CDR2 YYNGEE. CDR3 nucleotides: TGTGCCAGCAGCGGAAGAGCAGGGTCCTATAATTCACCCCTCCACTTT. This encodes CASSGRAGSYNSPLHF.

The chain recombines TRBV9 with TRBJ2-5, with TRBD1 matching over 8 bases. The length of the CDR3 is 15 residues. Germline CDR1 SGDLS, CDR2 YYNGEE. The V and J ends lost 2 bases and 2 bases, in that order; junction bases with no gene match: 5. CDR3 protein: CASSVRGTGQETQYF. Here the CDR3 DNA reads TGTGCCAGCAGCGTCCGAGGGACAGGTCAAGAGACCCAGTACTTC.

This sequence joins TRBV25-1 and TRBJ2-7, with 10 bases identical to TRBD1. V lost 7 bases to trimming and J lost 6 bases; unmatched junction nucleotides: 6. Germline loops: CDR1 MGHDK, CDR2 SYGVNS. The CDR3 covers 13 residues. The DNA for the CDR3 is TGTGCCAGCACGGGACAGGGGATAAGCGAGCAGTACTTC. Protein product: CASTGQGISEQYF.

The CDR3 nucleotides are TGTGCCAGCAGCTCACTCGGACAGGGAGGGAATGAGCAGTTCTTC. It specifies CASSSLGQGGNEQFF. The rearrangement uses TRBV7-9 and TRBJ2-1; TRBD1 is a possible D gene (8 bases). CDR3 size: 15 residues. The V gene lost 4 bases and the J gene lost 7 bases, with 17 bases spanning the gap. CDR1 SEHNR and CDR2 FQNEAQ come from the germline V gene (reference sequence).

The chain employs TRBV7-8 and TRBJ1-6; 8 bases are a match to TRBD1. The CDR3 loop spans 15 amino acids. CDR1 is SGHVS, CDR2 FQNEAQ, per germline. V dropped 1 base and J dropped 10; count of bases not matched to a gene: 6. The CDR3 DNA reads TGTGCCAGCAGCTTAGAGGGACAGGCGAGCTCACCCCTCCACTTT. This codes for CASSLEGQASSPLHF.

The rearrangement uses TRBV27 and TRBJ1-2; D is ambiguous. Germline CDR1 MNHEY, CDR2 SMNVEV (reference sequence). V was clipped by 5 bases and J by 6 bases, with 19 bases between them. The CDR3 covers 15 residues. CDR3 loop: CASSNRNKGLDGYTF. CDR3 nucleotide sequence: TGTGCCAGCAGTAACCGAAACAAAGGGCTAGATGGCTACACCTTC.

CDR3 in amino acids: CASSEGGLNTEAFF. CDR3 bases: TGTGCCAGCAGTGAGGGGGGCCTCAACACTGAAGCTTTCTTT. The chain combines TRBV6-1 with TRBJ1-1, with a weak D call TRBD1 (6 bases). V lost 3 bases and J lost 2, with 10 bases in between. Germline V gene data show CDR1 as MNHNS and CDR2 as SASEGT. This CDR3 is built from 14 residues.

This chain uses TRBV10-2 with TRBJ2-7; 7 bases are shared with TRBD2. CDR3 length: 15 residues. V gave up 6 bases and J gave up 0 bases; unmatched junction bases: 8. Germline CDR1 is WSHSY and CDR2 is SAAADI. CDR3 sequence: CASREMAGVSYEQYF. In nucleotides, the CDR3 is TGCGCCAGCAGGGAGATGGCGGGGGTCTCCTACGAGCAGTACTTC.

The chain has TRBV5-4 and TRBJ1-6; D perhaps matches TRBD1 (5 bases). V gave up 0 bases and J gave up 9 bases, with 10 bases separating them. The CDR3 consists of 14 residues. CDR1 and CDR2 (germline): SGHNT, YYREEE (reference sequence). CDR3 DNA sequence: TGTGCCAGCAGCTTGGTACAGGAATCTTCACCCCTCCACTTT. This encodes CASSLVQESSPLHF.

The chain links TRBV14 to TRBJ2-1; 12 nucleotides line up with TRBD2. Germline CDR1 reads SGHDN; CDR2 reads FVKESK. Losses at the gene ends were 3 bases for V and 11 bases for J; bases not matched to a gene: 5. The CDR3 sequence is 14 residues long. The CDR3 loop is CASSQASGRAKQFF. The CDR3 region has the DNA TGTGCCAGCAGCCAGGCTAGCGGGAGGGCGAAGCAGTTCTTC.

This CDR3 is CASSWNRGTEAFF. The DNA for the CDR3 is TGCGCCAGCAGCTGGAACAGGGGCACTGAAGCTTTCTTT. V usage is TRBV5-1 and J usage is TRBJ1-1; 7 bases are shared with TRBD1. This CDR3 spans 13 amino acids. V trimming: 3 bases; J trimming: 4 bases; junction bases outside the gene matches: 3. The V gene's germline CDR1 is SGHRS and CDR2 YFSETQ.

This clone was recorded a few times. The chain links TRBV18 to TRBJ2-3; D is perhaps TRBD1 (5 bases). Germline CDR1 is KGHSH and CDR2 is LQKENI. The CDR3 extends over 15 amino acids. V lost 2 bases, J lost 4 bases, and 13 bases lay in between. CDR3 amino acids: CASSPSQGNADTQYF. The CDR3 bases are TGTGCCAGCTCACCATCCCAGGGAAATGCAGATACGCAGTATTTT.

The table lists this clone with a few counts. The genes are TRBV12-3 or TRBV12-4 and TRBJ1-1; D is undetermined. V gave up 3 bases and J gave up 8 bases, with 13 bases separating them. CDR3 length: 13 residues. CDR3 in DNA: TGTGCCAGCAGTTTCTCAGGCGGACGGGAAGCTTTCTTT. It translates to CASSFSGGREAFF.

The chain joins TRBV5-1 to TRBJ1-6; D may be TRBD1 (5 bases). Trimming took off 4 bases at V and 5 bases at J, with 13 bases between the two ends. The CDR3 sequence is 15 residues long. The germline gives CDR1 SGHRS, CDR2 YFSETQ. Written as DNA, the CDR3 is TGCGCCAGCAGCCCCAGGGTTCTCGATAATTCACCCCTCCACTTT. Protein product: CASSPRVLDNSPLHF.

CDR3 region: CSVGRQLNTEAFF. CDR3 bases: TGCAGCGTTGGCCGACAGTTGAACACTGAAGCTTTCTTT. The chain has TRBV29-1 and TRBJ1-1; possible D gene TRBD1, 5 bases. The CDR3 runs to 13 residues. The germline V gene encodes CDR1 SQVTM and CDR2 ANQGSEA. The V gene lost 4 bases and the J gene lost 0 bases, with 9 bases spanning the gap.

The chain combines TRBV5-1 with TRBJ1-4, with 10 bases identical to TRBD1. Germline CDR1 SGHRS, CDR2 YFSETQ. The CDR3 is made up of 16 amino acids. The V and J ends lost 4 bases and 8 bases, in that order; junction bases with no gene match: 11. CDR3 nucleotide sequence: TGCGCCAGCAGCCCCGGACAGGGGGGAGTAGAGGAAAAACTGTTTTTT. Its protein is CASSPGQGGVEEKLFF.

V usage is TRBV5-1 and J usage is TRBJ1-2, with TRBD1 identical over 8 bases. Germline CDR1 SGHRS, CDR2 YFSETQ. After removal of 4 bases from V and 6 bases from J, the junction contained 11 bases not matched to a gene. The CDR3 runs to 15 residues. The CDR3 sequence: CASSAGGAGGHGYTF. The CDR3, as DNA: TGCGCCAGCAGCGCCGGCGGGGCAGGGGGCCATGGCTACACCTTC.

The rearrangement uses TRBV19 and TRBJ2-5; the match to TRBD2 covers 8 bases. This CDR3 spans 16 amino acids. Losses at the gene ends were 5 bases for V and 3 bases for J; bases not matched to a gene: 11. From germline, CDR1 is LNHDA and CDR2 SQIVND (reference sequence). CDR3 DNA: TGTGCCAGTAGTCAACGGGGGGGCCAGAGGGAAGAGACCCAGTACTTC. Protein sequence: CASSQRGGQREETQYF.

The chain joins TRBV2 to TRBJ1-3; unclear D gene. The germline gives CDR1 SNHLY, CDR2 FYNNEI. The CDR3 length is 16 residues. Trimming removed 5 bases at V and 0 bases at J, with 14 bases between. The CDR3 reads CASSLQRRSSGNTIYF. CDR3 nucleotides: TGTGCCAGCAGTCTTCAGAGACGGAGCTCTGGAAACACCATATATTTT.

V and J are TRBV27 and TRBJ2-2, with 11 bases matching TRBD2. J was trimmed by 1 base and V by 5 bases; bases with no gene match: 3. Germline V gives CDR1 MNHEY, CDR2 SMNVEV (reference sequence). The CDR3 sequence is 16 residues long. CDR3 bases: TGTGCCAGCAGTATGACTAGCGGGGTGAACACCGGGGAGCTGTTTTTT. Translation gives CASSMTSGVNTGELFF.

The CDR3 loop is CASRNTGGRGYTF. The CDR3 DNA reads TGTGCCAGCAGGAATACAGGGGGCAGGGGCTACACCTTC. The V and J genes are TRBV6-5 and TRBJ1-2; TRBD1 matches 9 bases. Trimming took 6 bases from V and 8 from J; bases not matched to a gene: 7. The CDR3 covers 13 residues. Germline V CDR1 and CDR2: MNHEY, SVGAGI.